The 30 T cell receptor beta chains below come from one sample, sequenced in a study of blood T cell repertoires in COVID-19. The data were produced by immunoSEQ multiplex PCR, yet TCRdb's version contains in-frame clones alone and is incomplete. The sample includes 250,000 to 300,000 clones, around 89% of them seen just once. Sequencing input: PBMCs or T cells enriched from blood (not recorded which). These receptors all come from a man aged 40-49 years who had recovered from COVID-19.

This clone was found a few times. The chain employs TRBV10-2 and TRBJ1-2, with 7 nucleotides matching TRBD1. This CDR3 is 16 amino acids long. CDR1 is WSHSY and CDR2 is SAAADI in the germline V gene. With 10 bases clipped from V and 6 bases from J, the junction kept 20 bases outside the gene matches. CDR3 sequence reads: CATQGGVAASLDGYTF. CDR3 DNA sequence: TGCGCCACCCAGGGGGGCGTCGCGGCCTCCCTAGATGGCTACACCTTC.

This clone appeared a single time. This chain links TRBV9 with TRBJ2-1, with D perhaps matching TRBD2 (5 bases). CDR1 is SGDLS and CDR2 is YYNGEE in the germline V gene. The CDR3 has 14 residues. Trimming took off 4 bases at V and 4 bases at J, with 12 bases between the two ends. The CDR3 bases are TGTGCCAGCAGCCCCTGGACTGGGTACAATGAGCAGTTCTTC. Amino acids: CASSPWTGYNEQFF.

DNA for the CDR3: TGTGCCAGCAGAAACCCGGGATTGACGGGTGAGCAGTTCTTC. Protein sequence: CASRNPGLTGEQFF. The V call is TRBV4-2, the J call TRBJ2-1, with D perhaps matching TRBD2 (5 bases). The CDR3 is 14 residues long. Germline loops: CDR1 LGHNA, CDR2 YNFKEQ. Trimming took 6 bases from V and 9 from J, leaving 18 bases between them.

V and J are TRBV24-1 and TRBJ2-1, with TRBD1 identical over 8 bases. V gave up 9 bases and J gave up 5 bases; unmatched junction bases: 11. Germline CDR1 KGHDR, CDR2 SFDVKD. CDR3 length: 15 residues. This CDR3 is CATQGLQGVHNEQFF. The CDR3 coding sequence is TGTGCCACCCAGGGGCTACAGGGGGTCCACAATGAGCAGTTCTTC.

This chain connects TRBV5-4 to TRBJ1-2; 7 bases align to TRBD1. The germline gives CDR1 SGHNT, CDR2 YYREEE (reference sequence). The J segment lost 6 bases and the V segment lost 7 bases, leaving 15 bases of the junction unmatched. The CDR3 length is 15 residues. The CDR3 spells CASRLWLGQPNGYTF. CDR3 DNA sequence: TGTGCCAGCCGATTATGGTTGGGACAGCCAAATGGCTACACCTTC.

The chain links TRBV19 to TRBJ1-6; TRBD1 aligns across 9 bases. Germline CDR1 LNHDA, CDR2 SQIVND (reference sequence). The CDR3 is made up of 15 amino acids. J lost 7 bases, V lost 8 bases, and 9 bases had no gene match. CDR3 sequence: CASGNRQGGNSPLHF. The CDR3 nucleotides read TGTGCCAGTGGAAACCGACAGGGGGGCAATTCACCCCTCCACTTT.

The gene calls are TRBV7-9 and TRBJ2-1; D perhaps matches TRBD1 (6 bases). V dropped 3 bases and J dropped 4 bases, with 16 bases sitting between them. The germline CDR1 and CDR2 sequences are SEHNR and FQNEAQ (reference sequence). This CDR3 contains 16 residues. CDR3 residues: CASSFPLRQEYNEQFF. DNA for the CDR3: TGTGCCAGCAGCTTCCCCCTCAGACAGGAGTACAATGAGCAGTTCTTC. Full variable domain (remainder filled in from reference TRBV7-9 and TRBJ2-1): DTGVSQNPRHKITKRGQNVTFRCDPISEHNRLYWYRQTLGQGPEFLTYFQNEAQLEKSRLLSDRFSAERPKGSFSTLEIQRTEQGDSAMYLCASSFPLRQEYNEQFFGPGTRLTVL.

This clone was found a few times. The chain couples TRBV19 to TRBJ1-2; D not resolved. The CDR3 has 16 amino acids. Between the trimmed V and J ends, which lost 6 bases and 4 bases, there was a span of 21 bases. Germline V lookup: CDR1 LNHDA, CDR2 SQIVND (reference sequence). CDR3: CASSPPGERAFYGYTF. The DNA of the CDR3 is TGTGCCAGTAGCCCTCCCGGGGAACGTGCTTTCTATGGCTACACCTTC. The whole variable domain, remainder taken from reference TRBV19 and TRBJ1-2, is DGGITQSPKYLFRKEGQNVTLSCEQNLNHDAMYWYRQDPGQGLRLIYYSQIVNDFQKGDIAEGYSVSREKKESFPLTVTSAQKNPTAFYLCASSPPGERAFYGYTFGSGTRLTVV.

The chain uses TRBV24-1 and TRBJ2-4; 7 positions match TRBD1. Losses at the gene ends were 3 bases for V and 4 bases for J; bases not matched to a gene: 8. The length of the CDR3 is 16 residues. CDR1 is KGHDR, CDR2 SFDVKD, per germline. In nucleotides, the CDR3 is TGTGCCACCAGTGATCGGACAGGAGACGGTAAAAACATTCAGTACTTC. This encodes CATSDRTGDGKNIQYF.

The V call is TRBV14, the J call TRBJ2-1; 9 bases map to TRBD2. V dropped 5 bases and J dropped 6; count of bases not matched to a gene: 14. There are 17 residues in the CDR3. From germline, CDR1 is SGHDN and CDR2 FVKESK. CDR3 in amino acids: CASSYVFSGGISNEQFF. CDR3 DNA: TGTGCCAGCAGCTACGTTTTTAGCGGGGGAATTTCCAATGAGCAGTTCTTC.

V gene TRBV27 combines with J gene TRBJ1-1; D call uncertain. Looked up from germline, CDR1 is MNHEY and CDR2 is SMNVEV (reference sequence). The V gene lost 8 bases and the J gene lost 8 bases, with 21 bases spanning the gap. The CDR3 sequence is 14 residues long. The CDR3 spells CASRYTSELKEAFF. CDR3 coding DNA: TGTGCCAGCCGATACACTTCGGAACTAAAAGAAGCTTTCTTT.

V gene TRBV7-3 combines with J gene TRBJ1-4; D unclear. This CDR3 is built from 15 residues. The V end was cut by 5 bases, the J end by 7 bases, with 17 bases between. In germline, CDR1 is SGHTA, CDR2 FQGTGA. The CDR3 DNA is TGTGCCAGCAGCCCGAACGGTGCGGCCCTTGAAAAACTGTTTTTT. Protein product: CASSPNGAALEKLFF. The complete variable domain, with remaining parts taken from reference TRBV7-3 and TRBJ1-4, reads GAGVSQTPSNKVTEKGKYVELRCDPISGHTALYWYRQSLGQGPEFLIYFQGTGAADDSGLPNDRFFAVRPEGSVSTLKIQRTERGDSAVYLCASSPNGAALEKLFFGSGTQLSVL.

This clone was picked up one time. The chain links TRBV29-1 to TRBJ2-5; the D is unclear. The CDR3 consists of 12 residues. The V gene lost 7 bases and the J gene lost 2 bases, with 11 bases spanning the gap. CDR1 and CDR2 from the germline V gene are SQVTM and ANQGSEA. The CDR3 coding sequence is TGCAGCGCACTAAAGGAACAAGAGACCCAGTACTTC. Its translation: CSALKEQETQYF.

The CDR3 bases are TGCGCCAGCAGCTCGCGACTCGGAAGCACAGATACGCAGTATTTT. Encoded protein: CASSSRLGSTDTQYF. This chain links TRBV5-1 with TRBJ2-3; D call uncertain. The V and J ends lost 3 bases and 0 bases respectively, with 11 bases between them. This CDR3 comprises 15 residues. Germline V gene data show CDR1 as SGHRS and CDR2 as YFSETQ.

The chain carries TRBV5-1 and TRBJ1-1; D may be TRBD1 (6 bases). Germline CDR1 reads SGHRS; CDR2 reads YFSETQ. The length of the CDR3 is 15 residues. V gave up 4 bases and J gave up 1 base, with 14 bases separating them. CDR3 nucleotides: TGCGCCAGCAGCCCAGGGGACGGCACGAACACTGAAGCTTTCTTT. Encoded protein: CASSPGDGTNTEAFF.

The chain couples TRBV4-2 to TRBJ2-7, with 7 bases identical to TRBD2. Germline V CDR1 and CDR2: LGHNA, YNFKEQ. V lost 0 bases, J lost 3 bases, and 2 bases stayed unmatched. The CDR3 totals 14 residues. This CDR3 reads CASSQDSGGYEQYF. In DNA, the CDR3 is TGTGCCAGCAGCCAAGATTCGGGGGGCTACGAGCAGTACTTC.

The chain uses TRBV18 and TRBJ1-1; D call uncertain. The CDR3 runs 14 residues. The germline V gene has CDR1 KGHSH and CDR2 LQKENI. The V gene lost 1 base and the J gene lost 8 bases, with 14 bases spanning the gap. The CDR3 sequence: CASSPRRRAREAFF. DNA for the CDR3: TGTGCCAGCTCACCACGTAGGAGGGCCCGCGAAGCTTTCTTT. Based on the CDR3 plus reference TRBV18 and TRBJ1-1, the full variable domain is NAGVMQNPRHLVRRRGQEARLRCSPMKGHSHVYWYRQLPEEGLKFMVYLQKENIIDESGMPKERFSAEFPKEGPSILRIQQVVRGDSAAYFCASSPRRRAREAFFGQGTRLTVV.

The chain links TRBV4-2 to TRBJ2-3; the match to TRBD2 covers 13 bases. In germline, CDR1 is LGHNA, CDR2 YNFKEQ. This CDR3 is 18 amino acids long. V gave up 1 base and J gave up 1 base; unmatched junction bases: 5. The CDR3 DNA sequence: TGTGCCAGCAGCCAAGGGGGGACTAGCGGGACTGGCACAGATACGCAGTATTTT. Amino acid sequence: CASSQGGTSGTGTDTQYF.

This clone has at least ten counts. The chain is built from TRBV9 and TRBJ2-7, with D perhaps TRBD2 (6 bases). Trimming removed 3 bases from V and 6 bases from J, with 13 bases in between. The CDR3 extends over 13 amino acids. From germline, CDR1 is SGDLS and CDR2 YYNGEE. For the CDR3, the DNA is TGTGCCAGCAGCGCGGCGGACTACTCCGAGCAGTACTTC. This gives the protein CASSAADYSEQYF. Looking up the rest from reference TRBV9 and TRBJ2-7 gives the full variable domain: DSGVTQTPKHLITATGQRVTLRCSPRSGDLSVYWYQQSLDQGLQFLIQYYNGEERAKGNILERFSAQQFPDLHSELNLSSLELGDSALYFCASSAADYSEQYFGPGTRLTVT.

The chain combines TRBV4-2 with TRBJ1-3; D may be TRBD1 (5 bases). The V end lost 0 bases, the J end lost 1 base, and 19 bases lay between the germline ends. Germline CDR1 reads LGHNA; CDR2 reads YNFKEQ. The CDR3 is 19 residues long. DNA of the CDR3: TGTGCCAGCAGCCAAGACGTGGCATTCGGGGGTTATTCTGGAAACACCATATATTTT. Protein: CASSQDVAFGGYSGNTIYF.

This clone was recorded once. The genes are TRBV6-6 and TRBJ2-7; weak D call: TRBD1 (6 bases). The CDR3 sequence is 13 residues long. Per germline, CDR1 MNHNY and CDR2 SVGAGI (reference sequence). V was pared by 4 bases and J by 3 bases, with 10 bases between. The CDR3 nucleotides are TGTGCCAGCAGTTTCGGACAGCTCTACGAGCAGTACTTC. It is translated as CASSFGQLYEQYF.

V is TRBV19 and J is TRBJ2-6, with TRBD1 identical over 8 bases. The ends lost 3 bases at V and 1 base at J; junction bases unmatched: 14. This CDR3 has 20 residues. The germline gives CDR1 LNHDA, CDR2 SQIVND (reference sequence). The CDR3, as DNA: TGTGCCAGTAGTATTATTCCGGAGGGGACAGGATTGTCTGGGGCCAACGTCCTGACTTTC. It encodes CASSIIPEGTGLSGANVLTF.

The V call is TRBV29-1, the J call TRBJ2-7, with TRBD1 as a possible D gene (6 bases). The CDR3 has 13 residues. The germline V gene has CDR1 SQVTM and CDR2 ANQGSEA. Trimming removed 4 bases from V and 3 bases from J, with 13 bases in between. The CDR3 DNA is TGCAGCGTTGCAAACAGGGCGCTCTACGAGCAGTACTTC. Translating it yields CSVANRALYEQYF.

This clone was observed a handful of times. This sequence joins TRBV5-1 and TRBJ2-1, with TRBD2 identical over 11 bases. The germline CDR1 and CDR2 sequences are SGHRS and YFSETQ. V lost 0 bases and J lost 8; bases outside the gene matches: 13. The CDR3 is 18 residues long. The CDR3 here is CASSLGGRSGRAGDEQFF. The CDR3 DNA follows: TGCGCCAGCAGCTTGGGTGGTCGTAGCGGGAGGGCAGGGGATGAGCAGTTCTTC.

J is TRBJ2-3 and V is TRBV19, with 13 bases that match TRBD2. Germline lookup yields CDR1 LNHDA and CDR2 SQIVND (reference sequence). Losses at the gene ends were 5 bases for V and 1 base for J; bases not matched to a gene: 3. This CDR3 comprises 16 residues. The CDR3 is CASSPGTSGGTDTQYF. The CDR3, as DNA: TGTGCCAGTAGTCCCGGGACTAGCGGGGGCACAGATACGCAGTATTTT.

This rearrangement joins TRBV2 to TRBJ1-3, with 10 bases identical to TRBD1. Germline CDR1 is SNHLY and CDR2 is FYNNEI. Unmatched junction bases numbered 2, after V lost 4 bases and J lost 5 bases. This CDR3 region has 14 residues. This chain's CDR3 is CASSATGGRNTIYF. CDR3 coding DNA: TGTGCCAGCAGTGCGACAGGGGGCCGAAACACCATATATTTT.

The V and J genes are TRBV9 and TRBJ2-5; 11 nucleotides match TRBD1. The germline V gene encodes CDR1 SGDLS and CDR2 YYNGEE. With 0 bases clipped from V and 5 bases from J, the junction kept 3 bases outside the gene matches. This CDR3 is built from 15 residues. The CDR3 DNA reads TGTGCCAGCAGCGTAGAAGGGGACAGGGGGGAGACCCAGTACTTC. Encoded protein: CASSVEGDRGETQYF.

The chain has TRBV5-4 and TRBJ1-1, with TRBD1 matching over 9 bases. The CDR3 runs 14 residues. Per germline, CDR1 SGHNT and CDR2 YYREEE (reference sequence). Trimming at V came to 6 bases and at J to 5 bases, leaving 8 bases not matched to a gene. The DNA for the CDR3 is TGTGCCAGCACCCTGACAGGGGGAGGTACTGAAGCTTTCTTT. Its protein product is CASTLTGGGTEAFF.

The V call is TRBV20-1, the J call TRBJ2-2, with TRBD2 matching 7 bases. The CDR3 runs to 15 residues. Trimming cost V 3 bases and J 0 bases; bases outside gene matches: 4. The germline gives CDR1 DFQATT, CDR2 SNEGSKA (reference sequence). CDR3 protein: CSASGGLTNTGELFF. In nucleotides, the CDR3 is TGCAGTGCTAGTGGGGGACTAACGAACACCGGGGAGCTGTTTTTT.

This clone turned up a few times. The rearrangement uses TRBV28 and TRBJ1-5; TRBD1 is a possible D gene (5 bases). Germline CDR1 is MDHEN and CDR2 is SYDVKM. V was clipped by 2 bases and J by 1 base, with 18 bases between them. The CDR3 length is 18 residues. The CDR3 DNA sequence: TGTGCCAGCAGTTTAAATTGGCCCCAGGGCCGGAGCAATCAGCCCCAGCATTTT. Protein product: CASSLNWPQGRSNQPQHF.